Listed below are T cell receptor beta chains from one sample, sequenced in a study of PD-1 blockade in classical Hodgkin lymphoma. Measured with immunoSEQ multiplex PCR; TCRdb has only the in-frame clones, and not every one. The table has around 40,000 clones, 70% to 80% seen once; the top ten hold approximately 10%. The material sequenced was peripheral blood mononuclear cells (PBMCs), taken at baseline. These receptor sequences come from a human donor with classical Hodgkin lymphoma. CDR3s include the opening cysteine and the closing phenylalanine or tryptophan. A D gene is named only where the DNA matches it firmly. Clone size is shown for a subset of rows, as once, few, many or a class of expanded clone.

TRBV7-2	TRBD2	few	TRBJ2-1	CASSLEAGGSPNEQFF	TGTGCCAGCAGCTTAGAAGCGGGAGGAAGTCCCAATGAGCAGTTCTTC
TRBV28	NA	NA	TRBJ1-2	CASSLGRASTYTF	TGTGCCAGCAGTTTGGGCAGGGCCAGTACCTACACCTTC
TRBV6-6	TRBD2	few	TRBJ2-1	CASSLAGGSEQFF	TGTGCCAGCAGTCTAGCGGGAGGATCCGAGCAGTTCTTC
TRBV9	NA	NA	TRBJ2-5	CASSVGMAGETQYF	TGTGCCAGCAGCGTAGGCATGGCGGGAGAGACCCAGTACTTC
TRBV2	TRBD1	NA	TRBJ1-1	CASSDREYTEAFF	TGTGCCAGCAGCGACAGGGAATACACTGAAGCTTTCTTT
TRBV9	NA	NA	TRBJ2-7	CASSVGLSGYEQYF	TGTGCCAGCAGCGTAGGGCTCTCGGGATACGAGCAGTACTTC
TRBV19	TRBD1	NA	TRBJ2-7	CASSLGQGRAYEQYF	TGTGCCAGTAGTCTGGGACAGGGGAGGGCATACGAGCAGTACTTC
TRBV18	TRBD2	NA	TRBJ2-7	CASSPSLAGTHEQYF	TGTGCCAGCTCACCAAGCCTAGCGGGAACCCACGAGCAGTACTTC
TRBV5-1	TRBD1	NA	TRBJ1-6	CASSLDRGNSPLHF	TGCGCCAGCAGCCTTGACAGGGGGAATTCACCCCTCCACTTT
TRBV7-6	TRBD1	NA	TRBJ1-4	CASSSGQASFGEKLFF	TGTGCCAGCAGCTCGGGACAGGCCTCCTTCGGGGAAAAACTGTTTTTT
TRBV2	TRBD2	NA	TRBJ2-7	CASGISGASYEQYF	TGTGCCAGCGGAATTAGCGGGGCCTCCTACGAGCAGTACTTC
TRBV2	TRBD2	once	TRBJ2-3	CASTRLAGGTDTQYF	TGTGCCAGCACTCGACTAGCGGGAGGGACAGATACGCAGTATTTT
TRBV13	NA	NA	TRBJ2-7	CASSSPREQYF	TGTGCCAGCAGCTCCCCCCGCGAGCAGTACTTC
TRBV27	NA	few	TRBJ1-5	CASSLSSSNQPQHF	TGTGCCAGCAGTTTATCGAGTAGCAATCAGCCCCAGCATTTT
TRBV6-6	NA	NA	TRBJ2-5	CASSYSFEGAQYF	TGTGCCAGCAGTTACTCTTTTGAGGGGGCCCAGTACTTC
TRBV6-5	NA	NA	TRBJ2-5	CASSYSTLALETQYF	TGTGCCAGCAGTTACTCGACCCTAGCGCTGGAGACCCAGTACTTC
TRBV2	NA	NA	TRBJ1-1	CASSGSGANTEAFF	TGTGCCAGCAGTGGGTCAGGGGCGAACACTGAAGCTTTCTTT
TRBV29-1	NA	few	TRBJ2-7	CSAARSYEQYF	TGCAGCGCGGCCCGTTCCTACGAGCAGTACTTC
TRBV6-6	NA	NA	TRBJ2-5	CASSYERKTQYF	TGTGCCAGCAGTTACGAGAGGAAGACCCAGTACTTC
TRBV7-2	TRBD1	few	TRBJ1-2	CASGRQGANYGYTF	TGTGCCAGCGGGAGACAGGGGGCGAACTATGGCTACACCTTC
TRBV9	NA	NA	TRBJ2-5	CASSVGAAPETQYF	TGTGCCAGCAGCGTAGGGGCAGCCCCAGAGACCCAGTACTTC
TRBV28	TRBD1	NA	TRBJ1-1	CASSYDRALNTEAFF	TGTGCCAGCAGTTATGACAGGGCCTTGAACACTGAAGCTTTCTTT
TRBV9	TRBD2	NA	TRBJ2-3	CASSPRLAGVNTQYF	TGTGCCAGCAGCCCCCGACTAGCGGGAGTGAATACGCAGTATTTT
TRBV6-4	NA	NA	TRBJ1-5	CASGRQGNQPQHF	TGTGCCAGCGGGAGGCAGGGGAATCAGCCCCAGCATTTT
TRBV19	NA	NA	TRBJ1-5	CASSLQGNGDQPQHF	TGTGCCAGTAGTCTACAGGGTAATGGGGATCAGCCCCAGCATTTT